This record looks at one TCR beta chain sequence and its context. This sample is part of a study of blood T cell repertoires in COVID-19. Sequencing used immunoSEQ multiplex PCR; TCRdb keeps in-frame clones, though not all of them. The sample contains 150,000 to 180,000 clones, under 85% of which appear only once. Sequencing was done on a sample of peripheral blood. This TCR was sampled from a woman older than 75 with acute or convalescent COVID-19.

CDR3: CSASHAEAYYGYTF. The CDR3 bases are TGCAGTGCTAGTCACGCTGAAGCGTACTATGGCTACACCTTC. The chain uses TRBV20-1 and TRBJ1-2, with D unclear. Germline V gene lookup returns CDR1 DFQATT and CDR2 SNEGSKA (reference sequence). The length of the CDR3 is 14 residues. The V end was cut by 3 bases, the J end by 3 bases, with 14 bases between.